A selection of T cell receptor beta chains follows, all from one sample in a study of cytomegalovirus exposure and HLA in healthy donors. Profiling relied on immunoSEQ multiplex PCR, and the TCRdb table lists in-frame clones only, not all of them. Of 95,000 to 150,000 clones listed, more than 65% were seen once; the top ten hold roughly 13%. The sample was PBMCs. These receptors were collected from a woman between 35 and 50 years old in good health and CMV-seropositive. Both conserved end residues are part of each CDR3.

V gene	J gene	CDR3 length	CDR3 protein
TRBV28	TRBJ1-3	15	CASSTRTGAGNTIYF
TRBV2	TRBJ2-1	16	CASSESSVAGAYEQFF
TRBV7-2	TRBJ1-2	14	CASSLLGQPYGYTF
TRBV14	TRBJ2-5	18	CASSRYSGLAGIQETQYF
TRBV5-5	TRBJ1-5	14	CASSLGGGGQPQHF
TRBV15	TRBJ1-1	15	CATSRPRGGAAEAFF
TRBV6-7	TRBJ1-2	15	CASSYRGGRSYGYTF
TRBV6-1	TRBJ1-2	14	CASSERGQNYGYTF
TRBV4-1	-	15	CASSQERRPAYEQYF
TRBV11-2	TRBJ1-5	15	CASSPDRGANQPQHF
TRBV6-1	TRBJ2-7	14	CASSSTGGVSEQYF
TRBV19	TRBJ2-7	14	CASSIGGSLYEQYF
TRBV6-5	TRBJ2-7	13	CASSLGQKNEQYF
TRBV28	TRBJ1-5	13	CASSSYSNQPQHF
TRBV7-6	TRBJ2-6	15	CASSPGPSGANVLTF
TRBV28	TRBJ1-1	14	CASSLGRMNTEAFF
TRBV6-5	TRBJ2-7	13	CASSGGSPYEQYF
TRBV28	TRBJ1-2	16	CASSFPTAKPLYGYTF
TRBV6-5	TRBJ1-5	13	CASGRESNQPQHF
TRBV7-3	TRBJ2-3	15	CASSLQGLSTDTQYF
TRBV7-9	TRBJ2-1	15	CASSPRAGPYNEQFF